Each of the 6 T cell receptor beta chains below was sequenced from the same sample in a study of response to subunit inactivated influenza vaccine. TCRdb redid the calling of the RT-PCR reads with MiXCR, one entry per CDR3 protein. The sample lists about 190,000 distinct CDR3 sequences, over 13% occurring once. The material was CD8+ T cells sorted from PBMCs, obtained roughly 5 days after vaccination. The receptor source for this set is a man aged 45-60 years who received an inactivated influenza vaccine.

This clonotype was counted once. This sequence joins TRBV19 and TRBJ1-1; D perhaps matches TRBD1 (5 bases). The CDR3 is made up of 13 amino acids. V was trimmed by 3 bases and J by 3 bases, leaving 8 bases between them. Germline CDR1 LNHDA, CDR2 SQIVND (reference sequence). The CDR3, as DNA: TGTGCCAGTAGTATTTTGGGGGACACTGAAGCTTTCTTT. Amino acid sequence: CASSILGDTEAFF.

This clonotype was counted only a few times. The chain combines TRBV9 with TRBJ1-2, with TRBD1 as a possible D gene (6 bases). The V gene lost 2 bases and the J gene lost 8 bases, with 13 bases spanning the gap. From germline, CDR1 is SGDLS and CDR2 YYNGEE. This CDR3 region has 13 residues. CDR3 bases: TGTGCCAGCAGCGTTGGACAGCCATCGGGCTACACCTTC. Protein: CASSVGQPSGYTF.

The chain joins TRBV7-2 to TRBJ1-2, with unresolved D. V was shortened by 2 bases and J by 13 bases, with 17 bases between the two germline ends. Per germline, CDR1 SGHTA and CDR2 FQGNSA. The CDR3 contains 13 residues. CDR3 nucleotide sequence: TGTGCCAGCAGCTTATCCGGACCAAGGGCCTGCACCTTC. It encodes CASSLSGPRACTF. The complete variable domain, with remaining parts taken from reference TRBV7-2 and TRBJ1-2, reads GAGVSQSPSNKVTEKGKDVELRCDPISGHTALYWYRQSLGQGLEFLIYFQGNSAPDKSGLPSDRFSAERTGGSVSTLTIQRTQQEDSAVYLCASSLSGPRACTFGSGTRLTVV.

V is TRBV9 and J is TRBJ2-7; either TRBD1 or TRBD2 may supply D (6 bases each). The CDR3 is made up of 16 amino acids. V dropped 0 bases and J dropped 0 bases, with 13 bases sitting between them. CDR1 and CDR2 (germline): SGDLS, YYNGEE. Here the CDR3 DNA reads TGTGCCAGCAGCGTAGGAGGAGGGGGTTTCTCCTACGAGCAGTACTTC. Translating it yields CASSVGGGGFSYEQYF.

A few counts support this clonotype. This chain connects TRBV28 to TRBJ2-2; 9 nucleotides line up with TRBD2. Germline-derived CDR1 and CDR2 are MDHEN and SYDVKM. The J segment lost 3 bases and the V segment lost 5 bases, leaving 4 bases of the junction unmatched. There are 15 residues in the CDR3. In nucleotides, the CDR3 is TGTGCCAGCAGTCAGCTAGCGGGATACACCGGGGAGCTGTTTTTT. It translates to CASSQLAGYTGELFF.

This clonotype was counted between two and nine times. The rearrangement uses TRBV20-1 and TRBJ2-7; D remains ambiguous. The germline V gene has CDR1 DFQATT and CDR2 SNEGSKA (reference sequence). The V and J ends lost 5 bases and 4 bases respectively, with 15 bases between them. CDR3 length: 13 residues. CDR3 nucleotide sequence: TGCAGTGCTCAGGACGGTGGAGCTTACGAGCAGTACTTC. It yields the protein CSAQDGGAYEQYF.